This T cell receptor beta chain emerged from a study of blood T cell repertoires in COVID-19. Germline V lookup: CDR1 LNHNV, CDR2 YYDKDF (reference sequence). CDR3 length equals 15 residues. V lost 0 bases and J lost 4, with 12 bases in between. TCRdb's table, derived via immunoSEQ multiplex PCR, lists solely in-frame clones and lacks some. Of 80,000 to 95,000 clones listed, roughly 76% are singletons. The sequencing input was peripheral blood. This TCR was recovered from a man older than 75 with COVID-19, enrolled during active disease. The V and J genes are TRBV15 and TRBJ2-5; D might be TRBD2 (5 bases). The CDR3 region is CATSRDRSSRETQYF. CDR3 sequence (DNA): TGTGCCACCAGCAGAGATCGGTCTAGCCGAGAGACCCAGTACTTC.